A selection of T cell receptor beta chains follows, all from one sample in a study of cytomegalovirus exposure and HLA in healthy donors. Assay used: immunoSEQ multiplex PCR; TCRdb lists only in-frame clones, some missing. The sample lists approximately 110,000 clones, roughly three quarters occurring once. Material for sequencing was PBMCs. Every receptor here comes from a woman aged 45-65 years in good health and CMV-seropositive. CDR3s include the opening cysteine and the closing phenylalanine or tryptophan. A D gene is named only where the DNA matches it firmly. Only part of the rows carry a size: once, few, many, or a class if the clone is expanded.

NA	TRBV11-2	TRBD2	TRBJ2-7	TGTGCCAGCACCCCGTCGAGTGGGGGGGTCTACGAGCAGTACTTC	CASTPSSGGVYEQYF
NA	TRBV11-3	NA	TRBJ1-4	TGTGCCAGCAGCCCGATAGGCGGTTTGAATGAAAAACTGTTTTTT	CASSPIGGLNEKLFF
NA	TRBV18	TRBD1	TRBJ2-7	TGTGCCAGCTCATCAACAGGGGGTTATGATGGCGAGCAGTACTTC	CASSSTGGYDGEQYF
NA	TRBV15	NA	TRBJ1-5	TGTGCCACCAGCAGCAGAGGATTGACCCAGGGGAATCAGCCCCAGCATTTT	CATSSRGLTQGNQPQHF
NA	TRBV6-5	TRBD1	TRBJ2-3	TGTGCCAGCAGTGACAGGGGAACAGATACGCAGTATTTT	CASSDRGTDTQYF
NA	TRBV5-1	NA	TRBJ1-4	TGCGCCAGCAGCCTTATTCCGACAGTAGGTAGTGAAAAACTGTTTTTT	CASSLIPTVGSEKLFF
NA	TRBV19	NA	TRBJ2-1	TGTGCCAGCGGCGGAACAGGTGAGCAGTTCTTC	CASGGTGEQFF
few	TRBV7-8	NA	TRBJ2-3	TGTGCCAGCAGCCTACAGGGTACGAGCACAGATACGCAGTATTTT	CASSLQGTSTDTQYF
NA	TRBV4-1	TRBD1	TRBJ2-3	TGCGCCAGCAGCCTCTCCAAGGGGACAGGGATGGGAAATACGCAGTATTTT	CASSLSKGTGMGNTQYF
NA	TRBV5-6	NA	TRBJ2-7	TGTGCCAGCTTTGACATTAAGCTATTGTACTTC	CASFDIKLLYF
few	TRBV29-1	TRBD1	TRBJ1-2	TGCAGCACCATTGCCTACAGGGACAGGGGTGGCTACACCTTC	CSTIAYRDRGGYTF
NA	TRBV7-3	NA	TRBJ1-1	TGTTCCAGCAGCCTCTATAGCGGAAACACTGAAGCTTTCTTT	CSSSLYSGNTEAFF
few	TRBV19	NA	TRBJ1-5	TGTGCCAGTAGTCGGGCAGGGCGCAATCAGCCCCAGCATTTT	CASSRAGRNQPQHF
few	TRBV6-5	TRBD2	TRBJ2-7	TGTGCCAGCAGTCCTCTAAGCGGGGGGGCAGGCGAGCAGTACTTC	CASSPLSGGAGEQYF
NA	TRBV6-5	NA	TRBJ1-1	TGTGCCAGCAGCTCGGGGGGAGAAGCTTTCTTT	CASSSGGEAFF
NA	TRBV18	TRBD1	TRBJ2-3	TGTGCCAGCTCACCACCAGGGACAGGGGGCAGGGATACGCAGTATTTT	CASSPPGTGGRDTQYF
few	TRBV5-1	TRBD2	TRBJ2-5	TGCGCCAGCAGCTCGGGAGGACTAGCGGGAGGGCAAGAGACCCAGTACTTC	CASSSGGLAGGQETQYF
once	TRBV5-4	TRBD2	TRBJ2-7	TGTGCCAGCAGCCGACTAGCTAACGAGCAGTACTTC	CASSRLANEQYF
once	TRBV4-3	TRBD1	TRBJ2-7	TGCGCCAGCAGCCAAGGGACAGGACTCTACGAGCAGTACTTC	CASSQGTGLYEQYF
NA	TRBV9	TRBD1	TRBJ1-1	TGTGCCAGCAGCGTAGGTAGCGGACAGGGGGTGATGTACACTGAAGCTTTCTTT	CASSVGSGQGVMYTEAFF
once	TRBV12-5	NA	TRBJ2-5	TGTGCTAGTGGTTTGGTAGAACAGGGAGAGACCCAGTACTTC	CASGLVEQGETQYF
NA	TRBV19	NA	TRBJ2-7	TGTGCCAGTAGTATAGTAAAGGGGCAGATCTACGAGCAGTACTTC	CASSIVKGQIYEQYF
few	TRBV27	NA	TRBJ1-1	TGTGCCAGCAGTACCAGAGGAACTGAAGCTTTCTTT	CASSTRGTEAFF
few	TRBV2	TRBD2	TRBJ2-1	TGTGCCAGCACTGACGGCGGGGGGGACAATGAGCAGTTCTTC	CASTDGGGDNEQFF
once	TRBV18	NA	TRBJ2-2	TGTGCCAGCCCGCGACAGAACACCGGGGAGCTGTTTTTT	CASPRQNTGELFF
few	TRBV6-1	NA	TRBJ2-5	TGTGCCAGCAGTGGGACGAGGACAGGGAGGGACCAGTACTTC	CASSGTRTGRDQYF
NA	TRBV19	TRBD1	TRBJ1-1	TGTGCCAGTAATAAACGGACAGGGGAAAGAGCTTTCTTT	CASNKRTGERAFF
NA	TRBV7-9	NA	TRBJ2-7	TGTGCCAGCAGCGGCAGGGGCCCCTACGAGCAGTACTTC	CASSGRGPYEQYF
NA	TRBV10-3	TRBD2	TRBJ2-1	TGTGCCATCAGTGATAGCGGGAGGGCGGATGAGCAGTTCTTC	CAISDSGRADEQFF
NA	TRBV6-1	NA	TRBJ2-7	TGTGCCAGCAGTGCTAACAGGGCCGAGCAGTACTTC	CASSANRAEQYF
NA	TRBV29-1	NA	TRBJ1-2	TGCAGCGTTGAATATGGCGGGTTCGGCTACACCTTC	CSVEYGGFGYTF
few	TRBV27	NA	TRBJ1-5	TGTGCCAGCAGTTTTTCCCCAGGGGCGCGCAATCAGCCCCAGCATTTT	CASSFSPGARNQPQHF
NA	TRBV7-2	TRBD1	TRBJ1-2	TGTGCCAGCAAGAGCGGGACAGGGGAAGTGGGCTACACCTTC	CASKSGTGEVGYTF
NA	TRBV2	NA	TRBJ2-3	TGTGCCAGCAGTGAATTGGCGAGAAAGGGGGATACGCAGTATTTT	CASSELARKGDTQYF
NA	TRBV6-4	NA	TRBJ2-3	TGCGCTGAGGGTACGCAGTATTTT	CAEGTQYF
NA	TRBV29-1	NA	TRBJ2-1	TGCAGCGTCCCGCACCTAGTGCGTGAGCAGTTCTTC	CSVPHLVREQFF
NA	TRBV5-4	TRBD1	TRBJ1-1	TGTGCCAGCAGCCCGGGACAGGCGCCGGAGGCTGAAGCTTTCTTT	CASSPGQAPEAEAFF
NA	TRBV29-1	NA	TRBJ2-5	TGCAGCGTTGCACTGGGGCAGAAAGAGACCCAGTACTTC	CSVALGQKETQYF
NA	TRBV2	TRBD2	TRBJ2-5	TGTGCCAGCAGTGTAGCGGGAGGGAGGGAGACCCAGTACTTC	CASSVAGGRETQYF
NA	TRBV19	NA	TRBJ2-4	TGTGCCAGTAGTATAGGCAGGATTGGCAAAAACAGTCAGTACTTC	CASSIGRIGKNSQYF
few	TRBV9	NA	TRBJ2-7	TGTGCCAGCAGCGTAGCAGGGTGGGACGAGCAGTACTTC	CASSVAGWDEQYF
NA	TRBV6-5	NA	TRBJ1-1	TGTGCCAGCGACGGGGGAGGGAGCACTGAAGCTTTCTTT	CASDGGGSTEAFF
NA	TRBV11-2	NA	TRBJ2-1	TGTGCCAGCAGCCCCTACTCGGGGGAGATGTACAATGAGCAGTTCTTC	CASSPYSGEMYNEQFF
NA	TRBV7-2	TRBD2	TRBJ2-5	TGTGCCAGCAGCTTCGGACTTCCCGGACTAGCGGGACAAGAGACCCAGTACTTC	CASSFGLPGLAGQETQYF
NA	TRBV30	NA	TRBJ1-2	TGTGCCTGGAGTGTACAAACAGGCAACTATGGCTACACCTTC	CAWSVQTGNYGYTF
NA	TRBV27	TRBD1	TRBJ1-5	TGTGCCAGCATTACACCGGGACAGTCCCCGACGGGCGGAATCTGGGGACAGCCCCAGCATTTT	CASITPGQSPTGGIWGQPQHF
NA	TRBV9	NA	TRBJ1-1	TGTGCCAGCAGCCCTCCCGGGGCTGAAGCTTTCTTT	CASSPPGAEAFF
NA	TRBV6-5	NA	TRBJ1-2	TGTGCCAGCAGTCAGGGGCGCCCCTATGGCTACACCTTC	CASSQGRPYGYTF
NA	TRBV15	TRBD1	TRBJ2-7	TGTGCCACCAGCAGAGATAGGGGACAGGGGTACGAGCAGTACTTC	CATSRDRGQGYEQYF
NA	TRBV12-5	TRBD2	TRBJ2-3	TGTGCTAGTGGCCCGGGACTAGCGATAGATACGCAGTATTTT	CASGPGLAIDTQYF
NA	TRBV28	TRBD2	TRBJ2-2	TGTGCCAGTTGGGGACTAGCGGGAAAGACCGGGGAGCTGTTTTTT	CASWGLAGKTGELFF
NA	TRBV7-6	NA	TRBJ2-1	TGTGCCAGCACTAGCCTCGCACCCTACAATGAGCAGTTCTTC	CASTSLAPYNEQFF
NA	TRBV18	NA	TRBJ2-7	TGTGCCAGCTCTCGACAGTCCTACGAGCAGTACTTC	CASSRQSYEQYF